The 10 T cell receptor beta chains given below trace back to one sample, sequenced in a study of response to subunit inactivated influenza vaccine. MiXCR, run by TCRdb on the RT-PCR reads, gives a single entry per CDR3 protein. The table lists 450,000 to 550,000 distinct CDR3 sequences, about 25% of them singletons, with approximately 2% in the top ten. Here the sequenced sample was CD4+ T cells sorted from PBMCs, taken about 5 days after vaccination. The receptor set was obtained from a man in his forties or fifties who received an inactivated influenza vaccine.

Written as DNA, the CDR3 is TGTGCCACCAGTGATTTTTCCGGGGCCAACGTCCTGACTTTC. Residues: CATSDFSGANVLTF. The V call is TRBV24-1, the J call TRBJ2-6; D unclear. The CDR3 has 14 residues. From germline, CDR1 is KGHDR and CDR2 SFDVKD. Trimming removed 1 base at V and 4 bases at J, with 4 bases between.

The chain couples TRBV4-1 to TRBJ2-5; TRBD2 matches at 16 bases. Germline trimming cut 0 bases from V and 9 bases from J; bases unmatched to any gene: 4. CDR1 is MGHRA, CDR2 YSYEKL, per germline. The CDR3 is 16 amino acids. CDR3 region: CASSQEGTSGGASQYF. CDR3 coding DNA: TGCGCCAGCAGCCAAGAGGGGACTAGCGGGGGGGCCTCCCAGTACTTC.

At least ten counts were recorded for this clonotype. The chain has TRBV6-2 or TRBV6-3 and TRBJ2-7, with 9 bases lining up with TRBD2. The trim removed 2 bases at V and 8 bases at J, leaving 13 bases unmatched. The CDR3 extends over 16 amino acids. Looked up from germline, CDR1 is MNHEY and CDR2 is SVGEGT. CDR3 amino acids: CASSYATSGRLTKQYF. As DNA, the CDR3 is TGTGCCAGCAGTTACGCGACTAGCGGTAGGCTTACGAAGCAGTACTTC.

This sequence joins TRBV3-1 and TRBJ2-7; 8 positions match TRBD2. Germline assignment: CDR1 LGHDT and CDR2 YNNKEL (reference sequence). The CDR3 spans 17 residues. Unmatched junction bases numbered 8, after V lost 1 base and J lost 0 bases. CDR3 protein: CASSQGSSGSLSYEQYF. CDR3 DNA sequence: TGTGCCAGCAGCCAAGGTTCGAGCGGGAGTCTCTCCTACGAGCAGTACTTC.

The chain has TRBV5-1 and TRBJ2-3; D is unresolved. The CDR3 is 14 amino acids. V lost 5 bases and J lost 0, with 10 bases in between. The germline V gene encodes CDR1 SGHRS and CDR2 YFSETQ. The CDR3 bases are TGCGCCAGCAGATTGAGACTTAGCACAGATACGCAGTATTTT. Translated, it gives CASRLRLSTDTQYF.

This chain links TRBV18 with TRBJ1-1; D not certain. V was cut by 3 bases and J by 0 bases, with 8 bases left in between. Germline V gene lookup returns CDR1 KGHSH and CDR2 LQKENI. This CDR3 contains 14 residues. CDR3 region: CASSPRHMNTEAFF. The CDR3, as DNA: TGTGCCAGCTCACCCCGACACATGAACACTGAAGCTTTCTTT.

In its sample, this clonotype was seen a few times. The chain employs TRBV19 and TRBJ2-6; the D gene is possibly TRBD1 (5 bases). In germline, CDR1 is LNHDA, CDR2 SQIVND (reference sequence). V shed 8 bases and J shed 0 bases, with 14 bases lying between them. The CDR3 loop spans 16 amino acids. CDR3 residues: CASHRTFSSGANVLTF. The CDR3 DNA follows: TGTGCCAGTCACAGGACCTTTAGCTCTGGGGCCAACGTCCTGACTTTC. Using reference TRBV19 and TRBJ2-6 for the parts outside the CDR3, the full variable domain is DGGITQSPKYLFRKEGQNVTLSCEQNLNHDAMYWYRQDPGQGLRLIYYSQIVNDFQKGDIAEGYSVSREKKESFPLTVTSAQKNPTAFYLCASHRTFSSGANVLTFGAGSRLTVL.

This clonotype was seen a handful of times. The chain employs TRBV5-1 and TRBJ1-1; D is possibly TRBD1 (5 bases). The CDR3 has 14 amino acids. Between the trimmed V and J ends, which lost 4 bases and 1 base, there was a span of 11 bases. Germline values: CDR1 SGHRS, CDR2 YFSETQ. This CDR3 reads CASSMGPKNTEAFF. The CDR3 DNA is TGCGCCAGCAGCATGGGACCGAAGAACACTGAAGCTTTCTTT.

This clonotype was observed a few times. This chain joins TRBV5-1 and TRBJ1-1; D gene unclear. CDR3 length: 14 amino acids. V dropped 0 bases and J dropped 0 bases, with 6 bases sitting between them. CDR1 is SGHRS and CDR2 is YFSETQ in the germline V gene. In nucleotides, the CDR3 is TGCGCCAGCAGCTTGGCTAACATGAACACTGAAGCTTTCTTT. Translation: CASSLANMNTEAFF.

On this clonotype itself: One junction end does not reproduce the germline sequence, and a read error may be involved. The chain is built from TRBV7-2 and TRBJ2-2; tentative D call: TRBD2 (5 bases). Germline V CDR1 and CDR2: SGHTA, FQGNSA. The CDR3 covers 13 residues. The CDR3 sequence is CASSFGNSGELFF. The CDR3 nucleotides are TGTGCCAGCAGCTTCGGGAACTCCGGGGAGCTGTTTTTT.